Presented here are 17 T cell receptor beta chains from one specimen sequenced in a study of blood T cell repertoires in COVID-19. Sequenced by immunoSEQ multiplex PCR; TCRdb stores in-frame clones only, minus some. The table lists about 30,000 clones, about 87% of them singletons, with approximately 12% in the top ten. Sequencing was carried out using peripheral blood. The receptors shown here come from a human donor in a cohort sampled during active COVID-19. The donor label of this sample is uncertain.

The chain links TRBV5-1 to TRBJ2-1; 13 positions match TRBD2. Per germline, CDR1 SGHRS and CDR2 YFSETQ. The CDR3 is made up of 16 amino acids. The V gene end was trimmed by 0 bases and the J gene end by 9 bases; junction bases not matched to a gene: 6. The CDR3 loop is CASSLGLGLAGTEQFF. The CDR3 nucleotides are TGCGCCAGCAGCTTGGGCCTGGGACTAGCGGGAACTGAGCAGTTCTTC.

This chain links TRBV18 with TRBJ2-6; D unresolved. The ends were cut back, 3 bases at V and 0 bases at J, with 6 bases in the middle. This CDR3 has 15 residues. Germline loops: CDR1 KGHSH, CDR2 LQKENI. This CDR3 is CASSPTDSGANVLTF. The DNA for the CDR3 is TGTGCCAGCTCACCTACAGACTCTGGGGCCAACGTCCTGACTTTC.

V is TRBV11-3 and J is TRBJ2-7; D may be TRBD2 (6 bases). CDR3 size: 11 residues. Germline V gene data show CDR1 as SGHNT and CDR2 as YENEEA. Trimming removed 6 bases from V and 13 bases from J, with 16 bases in between. Here the CDR3 reads CASRGGDSVYF. CDR3 bases: TGTGCCAGCAGGGGGGGTGACTCAGTCTACTTC.

The chain combines TRBV27 with TRBJ2-6, with 8 bases matching TRBD1. V shed 6 bases, J shed 5 bases, and the junction held 3 bases outside the gene matches. There are 14 residues in the CDR3. Germline V gene lookup returns CDR1 MNHEY and CDR2 SMNVEV (reference sequence). The CDR3 sequence is CASRTGGWANVLTF. The CDR3 nucleotides are TGTGCCAGCAGAACAGGGGGATGGGCCAACGTCCTGACTTTC.

This rearrangement joins TRBV5-1 to TRBJ2-1; 11 bases align to TRBD2. Trimming at V came to 6 bases and at J to 6 bases, leaving 8 bases not matched to a gene. The CDR3 consists of 15 residues. CDR1 is SGHRS, CDR2 YFSETQ, per germline. CDR3 in amino acids: CASNPTSGSGNEQFF. CDR3 nucleotide sequence: TGCGCCAGCAACCCAACTAGCGGGAGCGGCAATGAGCAGTTCTTC.

The V gene is TRBV3-1 (or the pseudogene TRBV3-2), the J gene TRBJ1-2, with D maybe TRBD1 (6 bases). Germline V gives CDR1 LGHDT, CDR2 YNNKEL (reference sequence). V lost 2 bases and J lost 8, with 12 bases in between. The CDR3 is 13 residues long. The CDR3 nucleotides are TGTGCCAGCAGCCAAACAGGGTTACAGGGCTACACCTTC. Its protein product is CASSQTGLQGYTF.

The CDR3 bases are TGTGCTAGTGGTCCGTCCGGGACAGGGGTCTACGAGCAGTACTTC. Its translation: CASGPSGTGVYEQYF. The V call is TRBV12-5, the J call TRBJ2-7; 10 nucleotides align to TRBD1. CDR1 and CDR2 (germline): LGHNT, FRNRAP. The CDR3 extends over 15 amino acids. V dropped 5 bases and J dropped 3; count of bases not matched to a gene: 7.

This sequence joins TRBV2 and TRBJ2-1; perhaps TRBD2 as D (6 bases). Germline V CDR1 and CDR2: SNHLY, FYNNEI. V lost 3 bases and J lost 9, with 24 bases in between. This CDR3 is built from 17 residues. CDR3 sequence (DNA): TGTGCCAGCAGTGACCGAAAACTAGGCGGGGCAAATAGTGAGCAGTTCTTC. It encodes CASSDRKLGGANSEQFF. Complete variable domain (other parts from reference TRBV2 and TRBJ2-1): EPEVTQTPSHQVTQMGQEVILRCVPISNHLYFYWYRQILGQKVEFLVSFYNNEISEKSEIFDDQFSVERPDGSNFTLKIRSTKLEDSAMYFCASSDRKLGGANSEQFFGPGTRLTVL.

The rearrangement uses TRBV19 and TRBJ1-2, with a possible D match to TRBD1 (6 bases). The germline V gene encodes CDR1 LNHDA and CDR2 SQIVND (reference sequence). Trimming stripped 2 bases from V and 6 bases from J, with 10 bases between. CDR3 length: 13 residues. CDR3 region: CASSINRVDGYTF. The CDR3 region has the DNA TGTGCCAGTAGTATAAACAGGGTGGATGGCTACACCTTC.

The chain carries TRBV28 and TRBJ1-5; 7 bases are shared with TRBD1. Trimming took 5 bases from V and 7 from J; bases not matched to a gene: 8. Germline lookup yields CDR1 MDHEN and CDR2 SYDVKM. The length of the CDR3 is 14 residues. CDR3 in amino acids: CASSLGQAHQPQHF. The CDR3 DNA sequence: TGTGCCAGCAGTCTAGGACAGGCCCACCAGCCCCAGCATTTT.

This clone was seen only once. The chain is built from TRBV4-1 and TRBJ1-1; no reliable D call. Germline V gives CDR1 MGHRA, CDR2 YSYEKL. The CDR3 contains 13 residues. V lost 0 bases, J lost 4 bases, and 6 bases lay in between. The DNA of the CDR3 is TGCGCCAGCAGCCAAGAATTTATCACTGAAGCTTTCTTT. Its protein product is CASSQEFITEAFF.

This chain links TRBV25-1 with TRBJ2-7, with 9 bases matching TRBD1. V shed 5 bases, J shed 7 bases, and the junction held 6 bases outside the gene matches. CDR3 size: 13 residues. Per germline, CDR1 MGHDK and CDR2 SYGVNS. Here the CDR3 DNA reads TGTGCCAGCAGTCCGGACAGGGGTGAAGAGCAGTACTTC. Its protein is CASSPDRGEEQYF.

This clone was observed a single time. V and J are TRBV29-1 and TRBJ1-2; 12 bases fit TRBD1. V was clipped by 5 bases and J by 8 bases; unmatched bases: 6. This CDR3 comprises 13 residues. The germline CDR1 and CDR2 sequences are SQVTM and ANQGSEA. CDR3 bases: TGCAGCGTTTTCCGGGACAGGGGGCAAGGCTACACCTTC. Its protein is CSVFRDRGQGYTF.

The rearrangement joins TRBV12-3 or TRBV12-4 to TRBJ2-1; D may be TRBD1 (6 bases). Trimming left V 4 bases short and J 3 bases short, with 7 bases between. The CDR3 runs 13 residues. The CDR3 DNA reads as TGTGCCAGCAGTTCGGGACACTACAATGAGCAGTTCTTC. It is translated as CASSSGHYNEQFF.

V and J are TRBV6-5 and TRBJ1-6; D ambiguous. V lost 9 bases to trimming and J lost 0 bases, with 6 bases between them. The CDR3 runs 13 residues. The germline CDR1 and CDR2 sequences are MNHEY and SVGAGI. The DNA for the CDR3 is TGTGCCAGTATCAGCTCCTATAATTCACCCCTCCACTTT. Protein: CASISSYNSPLHF.

This chain links TRBV19 with TRBJ1-2; TRBD1 is a possible D gene (5 bases). CDR1 is LNHDA and CDR2 is SQIVND in the germline V gene (reference sequence). Trimming removed 7 bases at V and 1 base at J, with 10 bases between. This CDR3 is 13 amino acids long. The CDR3 DNA is TGTGCCAGTACCGAGACAGATAACTATGGCTACACCTTC. This sequence encodes CASTETDNYGYTF. Full variable domain (remainder filled in from reference TRBV19 and TRBJ1-2): DGGITQSPKYLFRKEGQNVTLSCEQNLNHDAMYWYRQDPGQGLRLIYYSQIVNDFQKGDIAEGYSVSREKKESFPLTVTSAQKNPTAFYLCASTETDNYGYTFGSGTRLTVV.

The rearrangement uses TRBV5-1 and TRBJ2-1; D not certain. V dropped 0 bases and J dropped 0 bases, with 7 bases sitting between them. CDR1 SGHRS and CDR2 YFSETQ come from the germline V gene. The CDR3 is 15 amino acids. For the CDR3, the DNA is TGCGCCAGCAGCTTGGCCGTCGGCTCCTACAATGAGCAGTTCTTC. It specifies CASSLAVGSYNEQFF.